The present T cell receptor beta chain was sequenced within a study of T cell changes during pregnancy in multiple sclerosis. Trimming removed 1 base at V and 0 bases at J, with 10 bases between. Germline V gene lookup returns CDR1 SGHVS and CDR2 FQNEAQ. This CDR3 region has 16 residues. Libraries were prepared by immunoSEQ multiplex PCR; TCRdb keeps only in-frame clonotypes and omits some of them. Of more than 100,000 clones listed, 92% are singletons. Sequencing was performed on peripheral blood, taken after pregnancy. The origin of this receptor is a female donor with multiple sclerosis, enrolled in a pregnancy study. The V and J genes are TRBV7-8 and TRBJ2-1; D gene ambiguous. The CDR3 DNA is TGTGCCAGCAGCTTAGTGGGCGTGAGCTCCTACAATGAGCAGTTCTTC. This codes for CASSLVGVSSYNEQFF. Full variable domain (missing parts from reference TRBV7-8 and TRBJ2-1): GAGVSQSPRYKVAKRGQDVALRCDPISGHVSLFWYQQALGQGPEFLTYFQNEAQLDKSGLPSDRFFAERPEGSVSTLKIQRTQQEDSAVYLCASSLVGVSSYNEQFFGPGTRLTVL.